This is a list of T cell receptor beta chains from one sample in a study of blood T cell repertoires in COVID-19. Clones were sequenced by immunoSEQ multiplex PCR, and TCRdb holds only the in-frame ones, with some missing. The table shows about 370,000 clones, with over 75% occurring only once. Sequencing was done on a sample of peripheral blood. These receptors came from a woman aged 25 to 45 with COVID-19, enrolled during active disease. CDR3s include the opening cysteine and the closing phenylalanine or tryptophan. D genes are given only for firm matches. The size field is filled for only some rows; it gives once, few, many or a size class.

CDR3 protein: CASSQDSVDTEAFF; CDR3 DNA: TGCGCCAGCAGCCAAGATTCGGTAGACACTGAAGCTTTCTTT; J gene: TRBJ1-1; D gene: -; clone size: -; V gene: TRBV4-3
CDR3 protein: CASSLLYRGRAFF; CDR3 DNA: TGTGCCAGCAGTTTACTCTACAGGGGGCGGGCTTTCTTT; J gene: TRBJ1-1; D gene: TRBD1; clone size: -; V gene: TRBV12-3/TRBV12-4
CDR3 protein: CAWTLGQGNEKLFF; CDR3 DNA: TGTGCCTGGACTTTAGGACAGGGGAATGAAAAACTGTTTTTT; J gene: TRBJ1-4; D gene: TRBD1; clone size: few; V gene: TRBV30
CDR3 protein: CASSGLAGSGANVLTF; CDR3 DNA: TGTGCCAGCAGTGGACTAGCGGGCTCTGGGGCCAACGTCCTGACTTTC; J gene: TRBJ2-6; D gene: TRBD2; clone size: -; V gene: TRBV6-4
CDR3 protein: CASSLEQLAGNTGELFF; CDR3 DNA: TGTGCCAGCAGCTTGGAACAACTAGCGGGGAACACCGGGGAGCTGTTTTTT; J gene: TRBJ2-2; D gene: TRBD2; clone size: -; V gene: TRBV7-2
CDR3 protein: CASSIRGASQETQYF; CDR3 DNA: TGTGCCAGCAGCATCAGGGGGGCAAGCCAAGAGACCCAGTACTTC; J gene: TRBJ2-5; D gene: -; clone size: -; V gene: TRBV9
CDR3 protein: CATSDLIGILRENIGGADTQYF; CDR3 DNA: TGTGCCACCAGTGATTTGATCGGAATCTTGAGGGAGAATATCGGAGGTGCAGATACGCAGTATTTT; J gene: TRBJ2-3; D gene: -; clone size: -; V gene: TRBV24-1
CDR3 protein: CAWRPAGGGYNEQFF; CDR3 DNA: TGTGCCTGGAGGCCAGCGGGAGGAGGGTACAATGAGCAGTTCTTC; J gene: TRBJ2-1; D gene: TRBD2; clone size: -; V gene: TRBV30
CDR3 protein: CASSEEAGGPTDTQYF; CDR3 DNA: TGTGCCAGCAGCGAAGAAGCGGGAGGGCCCACAGATACGCAGTATTTT; J gene: TRBJ2-3; D gene: TRBD2; clone size: -; V gene: TRBV6-4
CDR3 protein: CASSLTARTRETQYF; CDR3 DNA: TGTGCCAGCAGCTTAACGGCTAGAACGAGGGAGACCCAGTACTTC; J gene: TRBJ2-5; D gene: -; clone size: -; V gene: TRBV7-3
CDR3 protein: CASSPGGLKETQYF; CDR3 DNA: TGTGCCAGCAGCCCGGGAGGATTAAAAGAGACCCAGTACTTC; J gene: TRBJ2-5; D gene: TRBD2; clone size: -; V gene: TRBV28
CDR3 protein: CASSFRTGDTGELFF; CDR3 DNA: TGTGCCAGCAGTTTCAGGACAGGGGACACCGGGGAGCTGTTTTTT; J gene: TRBJ2-2; D gene: TRBD1; clone size: once; V gene: TRBV6-6
CDR3 protein: CATTRVIEQFF; CDR3 DNA: TGTGCCACCACTCGGGTGATTGAGCAGTTCTTC; J gene: TRBJ2-1; D gene: -; clone size: -; V gene: TRBV28
CDR3 protein: CASSPRLAGVPDTQYF; CDR3 DNA: TGCGCCAGCAGCCCGAGGTTAGCGGGAGTCCCAGATACGCAGTATTTT; J gene: TRBJ2-3; D gene: TRBD2; clone size: -; V gene: TRBV5-1
CDR3 protein: CASSSLGPPLEQYF; CDR3 DNA: TGTGCCAGCAGTTCGTTGGGCCCGCCGCTCGAGCAGTACTTC; J gene: TRBJ2-7; D gene: -; clone size: -; V gene: TRBV28
CDR3 protein: CASSEQRPTDTQYF; CDR3 DNA: TGTGCCAGCAGTGAACAGCGCCCCACAGATACGCAGTATTTT; J gene: TRBJ2-3; D gene: -; clone size: once; V gene: TRBV2
CDR3 protein: CASSFAGADYGYTF; CDR3 DNA: TGTGCCAGCAGCTTCGCAGGGGCAGACTATGGCTACACCTTC; J gene: TRBJ1-2; D gene: -; clone size: -; V gene: TRBV11-2
CDR3 protein: CSAGQGDTEAFF; CDR3 DNA: TGCAGCGCTGGACAGGGAGACACTGAAGCTTTCTTT; J gene: TRBJ1-1; D gene: TRBD1; clone size: -; V gene: TRBV29-1
CDR3 protein: CASSLGLTRSYNEQFF; CDR3 DNA: TGTGCCAGCAGCTTAGGACTCACTCGCTCCTACAATGAGCAGTTCTTC; J gene: TRBJ2-1; D gene: -; clone size: -; V gene: TRBV7-3
CDR3 protein: CASSRRARADTGELFF; CDR3 DNA: TGTGCCAGCAGCCGGCGAGCCAGGGCGGACACCGGGGAGCTGTTTTTT; J gene: TRBJ2-2; D gene: -; clone size: -; V gene: TRBV16
CDR3 protein: CASSETRGQGYEQYF; CDR3 DNA: TGTGCCAGCAGTGAAACGAGGGGACAGGGTTACGAGCAGTACTTC; J gene: TRBJ2-7; D gene: TRBD1; clone size: -; V gene: TRBV6-1
CDR3 protein: CASSVGGEGYEQYF; CDR3 DNA: TGTGCCAGCAGCGTGGGAGGGGAGGGCTACGAGCAGTACTTC; J gene: TRBJ2-7; D gene: TRBD2; clone size: few; V gene: TRBV9
CDR3 protein: CASSFLTDTQYF; CDR3 DNA: TGTGCCAGCAGCTTCCTCACAGATACGCAGTATTTT; J gene: TRBJ2-3; D gene: -; clone size: -; V gene: TRBV7-2
CDR3 protein: CASSPNRDIEQYF; CDR3 DNA: TGTGCCAGCTCACCGAACCGGGACATCGAGCAGTACTTC; J gene: TRBJ2-7; D gene: -; clone size: -; V gene: TRBV18
CDR3 protein: CASSSLRDTQEEQYF; CDR3 DNA: TGTGCCAGTAGTTCCCTACGGGACACACAGGAGGAGCAGTACTTC; J gene: TRBJ2-7; D gene: -; clone size: few; V gene: TRBV19
CDR3 protein: CASSQVVSLYNEQFF; CDR3 DNA: TGTGCCAGCAGCCAAGTAGTAAGTTTGTACAATGAGCAGTTCTTC; J gene: TRBJ2-1; D gene: -; clone size: -; V gene: TRBV14
CDR3 protein: CASSPGSVEQYF; CDR3 DNA: TGTGCCAGCAGCCCTGGTTCAGTGGAGCAGTACTTC; J gene: TRBJ2-7; D gene: -; clone size: -; V gene: TRBV7-9
CDR3 protein: CASSYRTGDTQYF; CDR3 DNA: TGTGCCAGCAGCTATCGGACAGGCGATACGCAGTATTTT; J gene: TRBJ2-3; D gene: TRBD1; clone size: once; V gene: TRBV6-6
CDR3 protein: CAWKYPGLSSGEQYF; CDR3 DNA: TGTGCCTGGAAGTATCCAGGGCTCTCCTCCGGCGAGCAGTACTTC; J gene: TRBJ2-7; D gene: -; clone size: -; V gene: TRBV30
CDR3 protein: CASRGQGRAYEQYF; CDR3 DNA: TGTGCCAGCAGGGGACAAGGGAGGGCCTACGAGCAGTACTTC; J gene: TRBJ2-7; D gene: -; clone size: -; V gene: TRBV6-5
CDR3 protein: CASSLEGFFGELFF; CDR3 DNA: TGTGCCAGCAGTTTAGAGGGTTTCTTCGGGGAGCTGTTTTTT; J gene: TRBJ2-2; D gene: -; clone size: once; V gene: TRBV27
CDR3 protein: CASSPMLQETQYF; CDR3 DNA: TGTGCCAGCTCACCTATGCTACAAGAGACCCAGTACTTC; J gene: TRBJ2-5; D gene: -; clone size: -; V gene: TRBV18
CDR3 protein: CATRRSSGFSYEQYF; CDR3 DNA: TGTGCCACCCGTAGGTCTAGCGGTTTCTCCTACGAGCAGTACTTC; J gene: TRBJ2-7; D gene: TRBD2; clone size: -; V gene: TRBV24-1
CDR3 protein: CSASSGLPTYEQYF; CDR3 DNA: TGCAGTGCGAGTAGCGGACTACCCACCTACGAGCAGTACTTC; J gene: TRBJ2-7; D gene: -; clone size: -; V gene: TRBV20-1
CDR3 protein: CASGRPGGPSQTQYF; CDR3 DNA: TGTGCTAGTGGCCGACCGGGGGGCCCCTCGCAGACCCAGTACTTC; J gene: TRBJ2-5; D gene: -; clone size: -; V gene: TRBV12-5
CDR3 protein: CASGSPRYEQYF; CDR3 DNA: TGTGCCAGCGGGAGTCCGCGCTACGAGCAGTACTTC; J gene: TRBJ2-7; D gene: -; clone size: -; V gene: TRBV28
CDR3 protein: CASSEGTDGSYNEQFF; CDR3 DNA: TGTGCCAGCAGTGAAGGGACAGACGGATCCTACAATGAGCAGTTCTTC; J gene: TRBJ2-1; D gene: TRBD1; clone size: -; V gene: TRBV25-1
CDR3 protein: CASSLNGGSNQPQHF; CDR3 DNA: TGCGCCAGCAGCTTAAACGGGGGTAGCAATCAGCCCCAGCATTTT; J gene: TRBJ1-5; D gene: -; clone size: -; V gene: TRBV5-1
CDR3 protein: CASSLPGSRDEQYF; CDR3 DNA: TGCGCCAGCAGCCTACCCGGGTCCCGCGACGAGCAGTACTTC; J gene: TRBJ2-7; D gene: -; clone size: -; V gene: TRBV4-1
CDR3 protein: CKSGTDEAFF; CDR3 DNA: TGCAAATCCGGGACAGATGAAGCTTTCTTT; J gene: TRBJ1-1; D gene: TRBD1; clone size: -; V gene: TRBV20-1
CDR3 protein: CASSLGDTWGYTF; CDR3 DNA: TGCGCCAGCAGCTTGGGAGACACTTGGGGCTACACCTTC; J gene: TRBJ1-2; D gene: -; clone size: -; V gene: TRBV5-1
CDR3 protein: CASSLDSWGTDTQYF; CDR3 DNA: TGTGCCAGCTCCTTGGACTCTTGGGGCACAGATACGCAGTATTTT; J gene: TRBJ2-3; D gene: -; clone size: -; V gene: TRBV18
CDR3 protein: CASSLGKTGFYVGEQYF; CDR3 DNA: TGCGCCAGCAGCTTGGGGAAGACCGGGTTCTACGTGGGCGAGCAGTACTTC; J gene: TRBJ2-7; D gene: -; clone size: -; V gene: TRBV5-1
CDR3 protein: CASSPLRGQGTEQFF; CDR3 DNA: TGTGCCAGCAGCCCTCTTCGCGGACAGGGGACTGAGCAGTTCTTC; J gene: TRBJ2-1; D gene: TRBD1; clone size: -; V gene: TRBV5-8
CDR3 protein: CASSHGTGLWDSPLHF; CDR3 DNA: TGTGCCAGCAGCCATGGGACGGGACTTTGGGATTCACCCCTCCACTTT; J gene: TRBJ1-6; D gene: -; clone size: -; V gene: TRBV14
CDR3 protein: CAISAGWEQYF; CDR3 DNA: TGTGCCATCAGCGCAGGCTGGGAGCAGTACTTC; J gene: TRBJ2-7; D gene: -; clone size: -; V gene: TRBV10-3
CDR3 protein: CASSLGLAGGTGELFF; CDR3 DNA: TGCGCCAGCAGCTTGGGACTAGCGGGAGGAACCGGGGAGCTGTTTTTT; J gene: TRBJ2-2; D gene: TRBD2; clone size: few; V gene: TRBV5-1
CDR3 protein: CASSLRTGGTDTQYF; CDR3 DNA: TGTGCCAGCAGTTTAAGGACAGGGGGTACAGATACGCAGTATTTT; J gene: TRBJ2-3; D gene: TRBD1; clone size: -; V gene: TRBV28